These 22 T cell receptor beta chains were all obtained from the same sample, sequenced in a study of CD8 T cells in ankylosing spondylitis. TCRdb re-analysed the 5' RACE reads in MiXCR, keeping a single row per CDR3 protein. The data contain 250,000 to 300,000 distinct CDR3 sequences, about 20% of them singletons. Input material: blood, either unsorted or a sorted T cell fraction (not recorded which). The receptors come from a male donor with ankylosing spondylitis or in good health (not recorded which).

This chain links TRBV29-1 with TRBJ1-2, with 10 positions matching TRBD1. The V segment lost 5 bases and the J segment 5 bases; nucleotides outside the gene matches: 11. Germline V gene data show CDR1 as SQVTM and CDR2 as ANQGSEA. The CDR3 sequence is 15 residues long. The CDR3 is CSVLLTGGALYGYTF. The DNA for the CDR3 is TGCAGCGTTTTATTGACAGGGGGCGCTTTGTATGGCTACACCTTC. The full variable domain, with the rest looked up from reference TRBV29-1 and TRBJ1-2, is SAVISQKPSRDICQRGTSLTIQCQVDSQVTMMFWYRQQPGQSLTLIATANQGSEATYESGFVIDKFPISRPNLTFSTLTVSNMSPEDSSIYLCSVLLTGGALYGYTFGSGTRLTVV.

The rearrangement links TRBV20-1 to TRBJ2-6; possible D gene TRBD1, 6 bases. Germline loops: CDR1 DFQATT, CDR2 SNEGSKA (reference sequence). The CDR3 length is 16 residues. Between the trimmed V and J ends, which lost 5 bases and 0 bases, there was a span of 14 bases. The CDR3 spells CSADRTVHSGANVLTF. CDR3 in DNA: TGCAGTGCTGACCGGACAGTTCACTCTGGGGCCAACGTCCTGACTTTC.

This clonotype was recorded a few times. This chain joins TRBV12-3 or TRBV12-4 and TRBJ2-1; D not resolved. The CDR3 sequence is 14 residues long. V gave up 1 base and J gave up 9 bases, with 13 bases separating them. For the CDR3, the DNA is TGTGCCAGCAGTTTAGGGTTCCAGGCGGTTGAGCAGTTCTTC. This sequence encodes CASSLGFQAVEQFF.

This clonotype was found many times. This chain connects TRBV5-6 to TRBJ2-4, with TRBD2 identical over 9 bases. CDR3 length: 15 amino acids. The V gene's germline CDR1 is SGHDT and CDR2 YYEEEE. Trimming removed 4 bases from V and 7 bases from J; junction bases left unmatched: 9. The chain's CDR3 is CASSLGRGGRNIQYF. The CDR3 region has the DNA TGTGCCAGCAGCCTCGGGCGGGGGGGCCGGAACATTCAGTACTTC. Filled out from reference TRBV5-6 and TRBJ2-4, the complete variable domain reads DAGVTQSPTHLIKTRGQQVTLRCSPKSGHDTVSWYQQALGQGPQFIFQYYEEEERQRGNFPDRFSGHQFPNYSSELNVNALLLGDSALYLCASSLGRGGRNIQYFGAGTRLSVL.

This clonotype was seen only a few times. The chain uses TRBV9 and TRBJ2-3, with 7 bases aligning to TRBD2. Trimming took 2 bases from V and 6 from J; bases not matched to a gene: 9. The CDR3 length is 15 residues. CDR1 and CDR2 (germline): SGDLS, YYNGEE. The CDR3 DNA reads TGTGCCAGCAGCGTCACTAGCGCCTCCCGGGATACGCAGTATTTT. Residues: CASSVTSASRDTQYF.

The chain links TRBV15 to TRBJ1-2; TRBD1 aligns across 9 bases. CDR3 length equals 14 residues. The ends lost 5 bases at V and 2 bases at J; junction bases unmatched: 3. In germline, CDR1 is LNHNV, CDR2 YYDKDF (reference sequence). CDR3 sequence (DNA): TGTGCCACCAGCCCCGACAGGGGGAACTATGGCTACACCTTC. Protein product: CATSPDRGNYGYTF.

This clonotype was counted between two and nine times. The CDR3 DNA follows: TGCAGTGCTAGGAGGTGGGAACCCTCCACAGATACGCAGTATTTT. It encodes CSARRWEPSTDTQYF. This chain uses TRBV20-1 with TRBJ2-3; D gene uncertain. CDR1 and CDR2 from the germline V gene are DFQATT and SNEGSKA (reference sequence). The CDR3 has 15 amino acids. Trimming cost V 3 bases and J 2 bases, with 15 bases left between them.

This clonotype was counted at least ten times. CDR3 coding DNA: TGTGCCAGCAGTGTTGGCGGGAAGAGCACAGATACGCAGTATTTT. Translating it yields CASSVGGKSTDTQYF. V usage is TRBV6-4 and J usage is TRBJ2-3; weak D call: TRBD2 (6 bases). V lost 4 bases to trimming and J lost 0 bases, with 11 bases between them. CDR1 MRHNA and CDR2 SNTAGT come from the germline V gene. CDR3 length: 15 amino acids.

The V gene is TRBV7-3, the J gene TRBJ2-3, with a possible D match to TRBD1 (6 bases). V lost 2 bases and J 6 bases, leaving 12 bases between the germline ends. The CDR3 runs to 14 residues. The germline gives CDR1 SGHTA, CDR2 FQGTGA. The CDR3 nucleotides read TGTGCCAGCAGCTTAGGGGGCCCCTCGGATACGCAGTATTTT. As protein: CASSLGGPSDTQYF.

The rearrangement joins TRBV15 to TRBJ2-5; TRBD2 agrees at 12 bases. The CDR3 is 16 residues long. In germline, CDR1 is LNHNV, CDR2 YYDKDF (reference sequence). The V segment lost 0 bases and the J segment 5 bases; nucleotides outside the gene matches: 4. The CDR3: CATSRDLAGGLETQYF. For the CDR3, the DNA is TGTGCCACCAGCAGAGACCTAGCGGGGGGGCTTGAGACCCAGTACTTC.

This clonotype occurred a few times. The chain links TRBV5-1 to TRBJ2-3; unclear D gene. The CDR3 is 16 residues long. From germline, CDR1 is SGHRS and CDR2 YFSETQ. V shed 4 bases and J shed 4 bases, with 19 bases lying between them. CDR3 sequence: CASSPFPPAEADTQYF. The CDR3 DNA follows: TGCGCCAGCAGCCCTTTCCCGCCAGCCGAGGCAGATACGCAGTATTTT.

On this clonotype: Being one base from a much bigger clone, this may be a read error. The chain joins TRBV28 to TRBJ2-3, with 8 positions matching TRBD2. The CDR3 sequence is 14 residues long. Looked up from germline, CDR1 is MDHEN and CDR2 is SYDVKM. CDR3 sequence (DNA): TGTGTCAGCAGTTCTAGGACTAGCCACGTTACGCAGTATTTT. The encoded protein is CVSSSRTSHVTQYF. Complete variable domain (other parts from reference TRBV28 and TRBJ2-3): DVKVTQSSRYLVKRTGEKVFLECVQDMDHENMFWYRQDPGLGLRLIYFSYDVKMKEKGDIPEGYSVSREKKERFSLILESASTNQTSMYLCVSSSRTSHVTQYFGPGTRLTVL.

In this sample, this clonotype turned up many times. CDR3 sequence reads: CASRAGQGEVGELFF. The CDR3 DNA follows: TGTGCCAGCAGGGCTGGACAGGGGGAAGTGGGGGAGCTGTTTTTT. J is TRBJ2-2 and V is TRBV7-9; 10 nucleotides line up with TRBD1. CDR3 size: 15 residues. The junction had 9 bases not matched to a gene; V was cut back by 6 bases and J by 8 bases. Germline V CDR1 and CDR2: SEHNR, FQNEAQ (reference sequence).

The rearrangement joins TRBV18 to TRBJ1-6, with D tentatively TRBD1 (5 bases). Germline-derived CDR1 and CDR2 are KGHSH and LQKENI. V shed 5 bases and J shed 9 bases, with 14 bases lying between them. This CDR3 comprises 14 residues. The CDR3 sequence: CASSYDSGSSPLHF. The DNA of the CDR3 is TGTGCCAGCTCATACGACAGCGGAAGTTCACCCCTCCACTTT.

Only one count was recorded for this clonotype. The CDR3 DNA reads TGTGCCAGCAGCTTAACGAGCGGGAATTGGTTCTTC. Translation: CASSLTSGNWFF. The J gene is TRBJ2-1, the V gene TRBV7-8; 7 bases match TRBD2. The germline CDR1 and CDR2 sequences are SGHVS and FQNEAQ. This CDR3 region has 12 residues. Germline trimming cut 2 bases from V and 15 bases from J; bases unmatched to any gene: 7.

This clonotype was counted only a few times. The chain links TRBV5-1 to TRBJ2-2; no definite D call. The CDR3 is made up of 15 amino acids. The germline gives CDR1 SGHRS, CDR2 YFSETQ. V was clipped by 6 bases and J by 0 bases, with 12 bases between them. CDR3 residues: CASTLRRANTGELFF. The CDR3 region has the DNA TGCGCCAGCACCCTGCGCCGAGCGAACACCGGGGAGCTGTTTTTT.

The V gene is TRBV11-2, the J gene TRBJ2-2; D ambiguous. Per the germline V gene, CDR1 is SGHAT and CDR2 is FQNNGV. Trimming stripped 0 bases from V and 4 bases from J, with 9 bases between. This CDR3 has 15 amino acids. The CDR3 DNA follows: TGTGCCAGCAGCTTAGAGCAGCTAACCACCGGGGAGCTGTTTTTT. Its translation: CASSLEQLTTGELFF.

The table lists this clonotype with a few counts. The rearrangement uses TRBV5-1 and TRBJ2-2; D gene ambiguous. CDR1 is SGHRS, CDR2 YFSETQ, per germline. The CDR3 is 15 residues long. The V gene lost 3 bases and the J gene lost 1 base, with 10 bases spanning the gap. The CDR3 DNA is TGCGCCAGCAGCTCCTTGACGGGGAACACCGGGGAGCTGTTTTTT. This encodes CASSSLTGNTGELFF. Supplemented by reference TRBV5-1 and TRBJ2-2, the full variable domain reads KAGVTQTPRYLIKTRGQQVTLSCSPISGHRSVSWYQQTPGQGLQFLFEYFSETQRNKGNFPGRFSGRQFSNSRSEMNVSTLELGDSALYLCASSSLTGNTGELFFGEGSRLTVL.

The chain employs TRBV12-3 or TRBV12-4 and TRBJ2-4, with 7 bases fitting TRBD1. V lost 5 bases and J lost 1; bases outside the gene matches: 5. The CDR3 contains 15 residues. In DNA, the CDR3 is TGTGCCAGCAGTGCCAGGGGGTCGGCCAAAAACATTCAGTACTTC. Its protein product is CASSARGSAKNIQYF.

About this clonotype itself: Relative to the germline gene, one junction end is altered; a read error may explain this. V and J are TRBV6-1 and TRBJ1-5; a possible D gene is TRBD1 (5 bases). This CDR3 has 14 residues. CDR1 and CDR2 (germline): MNHNS, SASEGT. In DNA form, the CDR3 reads TGTGCCAGCAGAGAAGGGGTAGGCAATCAGCCCCAGCATTTT. Translated, it gives CASREGVGNQPQHF.

The gene calls are TRBV7-3 and TRBJ2-2; D is undetermined. Trimming cost V 4 bases and J 4 bases, with 10 bases left between them. This CDR3 has 14 amino acids. CDR1 is SGHTA and CDR2 is FQGTGA in the germline V gene. This chain's CDR3 is CASSSSWGTGELFF. CDR3 DNA sequence: TGTGCCAGCAGCTCCTCGTGGGGCACCGGGGAGCTGTTTTTT.

This clonotype came up a few times. The chain links TRBV20-1 to TRBJ1-5; 8 bases agree with TRBD1. The germline CDR1 and CDR2 sequences are DFQATT and SNEGSKA (reference sequence). The CDR3 has 14 amino acids. J was trimmed by 7 bases and V by 5 bases; bases with no gene match: 10. Written as DNA, the CDR3 is TGCAGTGCTTACAGACAGGGGACGGGGCAGCCCCAGCATTTT. Protein sequence: CSAYRQGTGQPQHF.